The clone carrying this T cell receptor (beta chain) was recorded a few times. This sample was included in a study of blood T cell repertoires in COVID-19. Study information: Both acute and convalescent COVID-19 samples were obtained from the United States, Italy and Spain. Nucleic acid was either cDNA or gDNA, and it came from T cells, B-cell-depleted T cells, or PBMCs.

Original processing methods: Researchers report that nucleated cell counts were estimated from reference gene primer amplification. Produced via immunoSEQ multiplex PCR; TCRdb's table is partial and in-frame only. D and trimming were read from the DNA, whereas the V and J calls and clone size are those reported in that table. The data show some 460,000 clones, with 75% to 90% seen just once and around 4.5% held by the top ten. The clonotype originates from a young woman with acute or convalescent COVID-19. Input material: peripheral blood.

This CDR3 reads CAWRTGGPSYEQYF. CDR3 DNA: TGTGCCTGGAGGACAGGGGGCCCATCCTACGAGCAGTACTTC. The genes are TRBV30 and TRBJ2-7, with 10 positions matching TRBD1. Germline V CDR1 and CDR2: GTSNPN, SVGIG (reference sequence). Trimming at V came to 3 bases and at J to 1 base, leaving 3 bases not matched to a gene. The CDR3 is 14 residues long.